A selection of T cell receptor beta chains follows, all from one sample in a study of control samples from healthy donors and cancer patients. Measured with immunoSEQ multiplex PCR; TCRdb has only the in-frame clones, and not every one. The sample contains about 89,000 clones, more than 70% of which appear only once. The material sequenced was blood. These receptor sequences come from a middle-aged woman in good health. Both conserved end residues are part of each CDR3. D genes are given only for firm matches. Expanded clones are given a class, and other clones once, few, many or no size at all.

clone_size: .; j_call: TRBJ1-1; v_call: TRBV13; d_call: TRBD1; cdr3_aa: CASSPRQGRGNTEAFF; cdr3_nt: TGTGCCAGCAGCCCCAGACAGGGGAGAGGGAACACTGAAGCTTTCTTT
clone_size: .; j_call: TRBJ2-7; v_call: TRBV5-3; d_call: .; cdr3_aa: CARSLESSAARSEQYF; cdr3_nt: TGTGCCAGAAGCTTGGAATCATCGGCGGCCCGTAGCGAGCAGTACTTC
clone_size: .; j_call: TRBJ2-2; v_call: TRBV11-3; d_call: .; cdr3_aa: CASETGTGELFF; cdr3_nt: TGTGCCAGCGAAACAGGGACCGGGGAGCTGTTTTTT
clone_size: .; j_call: TRBJ2-2; v_call: TRBV29-1; d_call: .; cdr3_aa: CSVVGQGGTGELFF; cdr3_nt: TGCAGCGTTGTAGGGCAGGGCGGGACCGGGGAGCTGTTTTTT
clone_size: .; j_call: TRBJ1-1; v_call: TRBV2; d_call: .; cdr3_aa: CARARVNTEAFF; cdr3_nt: TGTGCCAGAGCACGGGTGAACACTGAAGCTTTCTTT
clone_size: .; j_call: TRBJ2-3; v_call: TRBV6-5; d_call: .; cdr3_aa: CASSQHLAANTQYF; cdr3_nt: TGTGCCAGCAGTCAACACCTGGCAGCGAATACGCAGTATTTT
clone_size: .; j_call: TRBJ2-2; v_call: TRBV5-8; d_call: TRBD1; cdr3_aa: CASSSTGLTGELFF; cdr3_nt: TGTGCCAGCAGCTCGACAGGGTTAACCGGGGAGCTGTTTTTT
clone_size: .; j_call: TRBJ1-4; v_call: TRBV5-1; d_call: .; cdr3_aa: CASKTAGSSEKLFF; cdr3_nt: TGCGCCAGCAAAACAGCAGGGTCTTCTGAAAAACTGTTTTTT
clone_size: .; j_call: TRBJ1-3; v_call: TRBV11-3; d_call: TRBD1; cdr3_aa: CASSPGQGAAGNTIYF; cdr3_nt: TGTGCCAGCAGCCCGGGACAGGGAGCAGCTGGAAACACCATATATTTT
clone_size: .; j_call: TRBJ2-1; v_call: TRBV10-3; d_call: .; cdr3_aa: CAISEASIGAEQFF; cdr3_nt: TGTGCCATCAGTGAGGCATCCATTGGGGCTGAGCAGTTCTTC
clone_size: once; j_call: TRBJ2-1; v_call: TRBV4-1; d_call: .; cdr3_aa: CASSQGWAGVNEQFF; cdr3_nt: TGCGCCAGCAGCCAAGGCTGGGCAGGGGTCAATGAGCAGTTCTTC
clone_size: once; j_call: TRBJ2-1; v_call: TRBV5-8; d_call: .; cdr3_aa: CASSLGQGGNEQFF; cdr3_nt: TGTGCCAGCAGCTTGGGACAGGGAGGAAATGAGCAGTTCTTC
clone_size: .; j_call: TRBJ1-4; v_call: TRBV2; d_call: .; cdr3_aa: CASLGFPVVTNEKLFF; cdr3_nt: TGTGCCAGCCTGGGATTCCCTGTTGTAACTAATGAAAAACTGTTTTTT
clone_size: .; j_call: TRBJ2-1; v_call: TRBV27; d_call: TRBD2; cdr3_aa: CASSAVSGGDEQFF; cdr3_nt: TGTGCCAGCAGCGCAGTTAGCGGGGGGGATGAGCAGTTCTTC
clone_size: .; j_call: TRBJ1-5; v_call: TRBV10-3; d_call: TRBD1; cdr3_aa: CAISESITGDDQPQHF; cdr3_nt: TGTGCCATCAGTGAGTCAATCACAGGGGATGATCAGCCCCAGCATTTT
clone_size: .; j_call: TRBJ1-1; v_call: TRBV6-5; d_call: .; cdr3_aa: CASSYSFNTEAFF; cdr3_nt: TGTGCCAGCAGTTACTCGTTTAACACTGAAGCTTTCTTT
clone_size: .; j_call: TRBJ2-3; v_call: TRBV9; d_call: .; cdr3_aa: CASSVFWDSDTQYF; cdr3_nt: TGTGCCAGCAGCGTATTCTGGGATTCAGATACGCAGTATTTT
clone_size: .; j_call: TRBJ2-2; v_call: TRBV6-6; d_call: .; cdr3_aa: CASSQTANTGELFF; cdr3_nt: TGTGCCAGCAGCCAGACAGCGAACACCGGGGAGCTGTTTTTT
clone_size: .; j_call: TRBJ2-3; v_call: TRBV20-1; d_call: .; cdr3_aa: CSASGGTDTQYF; cdr3_nt: TGCAGTGCTAGTGGAGGCACCGATACGCAGTATTTT
clone_size: .; j_call: TRBJ2-1; v_call: TRBV15; d_call: TRBD2; cdr3_aa: CATSGEQAGGSYNEQFF; cdr3_nt: TGTGCCACCAGCGGGGAGCAGGCGGGGGGCTCCTACAATGAGCAGTTCTTC
clone_size: .; j_call: TRBJ2-3; v_call: TRBV13; d_call: .; cdr3_aa: CASTIRLGNTDTQYF; cdr3_nt: TGTGCCAGCACCATAAGACTGGGGAACACAGATACGCAGTATTTT
clone_size: .; j_call: TRBJ2-2; v_call: TRBV7-9; d_call: .; cdr3_aa: CASSLDSSTGELFF; cdr3_nt: TGTGCCAGCAGTTTGGACAGCTCCACCGGGGAGCTGTTTTTT
clone_size: .; j_call: TRBJ1-3; v_call: TRBV18; d_call: .; cdr3_aa: CASSPRGTGLPGNTIYF; cdr3_nt: TGTGCCAGCTCACCAAGGGGAACAGGGTTACCTGGAAACACCATATATTTT
clone_size: .; j_call: TRBJ1-1; v_call: TRBV9; d_call: TRBD1; cdr3_aa: CASSFRDRGDTEAFF; cdr3_nt: TGTGCCAGCAGCTTCCGGGACAGGGGTGACACTGAAGCTTTCTTT
clone_size: once; j_call: TRBJ2-2; v_call: TRBV7-2; d_call: .; cdr3_aa: CASSLAGGWGARDTGELFF; cdr3_nt: TGTGCCAGCAGCTTAGCGGGGGGTTGGGGGGCGCGGGACACCGGGGAGCTGTTTTTT
clone_size: few; j_call: TRBJ1-1; v_call: TRBV6-2/TRBV6-3; d_call: .; cdr3_aa: CASSYGLGNTEAFF; cdr3_nt: TGTGCCAGCAGTTACGGGTTGGGGAACACTGAAGCTTTCTTT
clone_size: .; j_call: TRBJ2-1; v_call: TRBV9; d_call: .; cdr3_aa: CASSVSWQSYNEQFF; cdr3_nt: TGTGCCAGCAGCGTCTCTTGGCAGTCCTACAATGAGCAGTTCTTC
clone_size: once; j_call: TRBJ1-1; v_call: TRBV25-1; d_call: .; cdr3_aa: CASIGLRGGSHTEAFF; cdr3_nt: TGTGCCAGCATCGGGTTAAGGGGAGGTTCCCACACTGAAGCTTTCTTT
clone_size: medium-sized; j_call: TRBJ2-2; v_call: TRBV7-2; d_call: .; cdr3_aa: CASSLVTGLNTGELFF; cdr3_nt: TGTGCCAGCAGCTTAGTAACAGGGTTGAACACCGGGGAGCTGTTTTTT
clone_size: .; j_call: TRBJ2-2; v_call: TRBV7-3; d_call: .; cdr3_aa: CASSLEYTGELFF; cdr3_nt: TGTGCCAGCAGCTTAGAATACACCGGGGAGCTGTTTTTT
clone_size: few; j_call: TRBJ1-5; v_call: TRBV12-3/TRBV12-4; d_call: .; cdr3_aa: CASSFTRDQPQHF; cdr3_nt: TGTGCCAGCAGTTTTACCCGGGATCAGCCCCAGCATTTT
clone_size: .; j_call: TRBJ2-7; v_call: TRBV19; d_call: .; cdr3_aa: CASSYSGESSYEQYF; cdr3_nt: TGTGCCAGTAGTTACTCAGGAGAATCCTCCTACGAGCAGTACTTC
clone_size: few; j_call: TRBJ1-5; v_call: TRBV2; d_call: TRBD1; cdr3_aa: CASRDDRGDQPQHF; cdr3_nt: TGTGCCAGCAGGGATGACAGGGGCGATCAGCCCCAGCATTTT
clone_size: .; j_call: TRBJ2-2; v_call: TRBV11-3; d_call: TRBD2; cdr3_aa: CASTPSGTSGVNTGELFF; cdr3_nt: TGTGCCAGCACACCTTCCGGGACTAGCGGGGTGAACACCGGGGAGCTGTTTTTT
clone_size: .; j_call: TRBJ2-7; v_call: TRBV30; d_call: .; cdr3_aa: CAWSPGYEQYF; cdr3_nt: TGTGCCTGGAGCCCTGGTTACGAGCAGTACTTC
clone_size: few; j_call: TRBJ1-1; v_call: TRBV10-1; d_call: TRBD1; cdr3_aa: CASSHRGNTEAFF; cdr3_nt: TGCGCCAGCAGTCACAGGGGGAACACTGAAGCTTTCTTT
clone_size: .; j_call: TRBJ2-2; v_call: TRBV19; d_call: .; cdr3_aa: CASSGLYTGELFF; cdr3_nt: TGTGCCAGTAGCGGACTATACACCGGGGAGCTGTTTTTT
clone_size: .; j_call: TRBJ2-5; v_call: TRBV9; d_call: TRBD2; cdr3_aa: CASSPRGGWVKETQYF; cdr3_nt: TGTGCCAGCAGCCCACGGGGGGGCTGGGTGAAAGAGACCCAGTACTTC
clone_size: .; j_call: TRBJ1-2; v_call: TRBV5-6; d_call: .; cdr3_aa: CASSWDGRYGYTF; cdr3_nt: TGTGCCAGCAGTTGGGACGGTCGATATGGCTACACCTTC
clone_size: .; j_call: TRBJ2-5; v_call: TRBV2; d_call: TRBD2; cdr3_aa: CASSALAGEETQYF; cdr3_nt: TGTGCCAGCAGTGCGCTAGCGGGGGAAGAGACCCAGTACTTC
clone_size: few; j_call: TRBJ2-7; v_call: TRBV20-1; d_call: .; cdr3_aa: CSASTLAASYEQYF; cdr3_nt: TGCAGTGCTAGTACGTTAGCCGCCTCCTACGAGCAGTACTTC
clone_size: .; j_call: TRBJ2-5; v_call: TRBV6-5; d_call: TRBD2; cdr3_aa: CASSWGGVETQYF; cdr3_nt: TGTGCCAGCAGTTGGGGGGGGGTTGAGACCCAGTACTTC
clone_size: .; j_call: TRBJ2-2; v_call: TRBV5-1; d_call: .; cdr3_aa: CASSLKEKTGELFF; cdr3_nt: TGCGCCAGCAGCTTAAAGGAGAAAACCGGGGAGCTGTTTTTT